This T cell receptor beta chain was sequenced for a study of T cell responses to AZD1222 COVID-19 vaccine (dated by TCRdb to the early 2020s). Regarding the research as a whole: AZD1222 recipients with second doses at about 4 weeks or about 12 weeks were pooled, because spike-specific TCR depth and breadth did not differ between schedules. TCR sequencing was performed for 230 to 250 trial participants, of whom roughly 200 were given two doses of AZD1222 and some 25 were given two doses of MenACWY control vaccine. Trial participants were enrolled by age into subgroups of 18-55, 56-69 and 70-plus years, and about 150, 27 and 61 TCR-sequenced participants, respectively, were included in these subgroups. What the research found in general, with its limitations: In the small 56-69-year group, the increase in depth fell short of significance, most likely because of low power. Participants were mostly white British and included more females than males, and it was suggested by the authors that clonal diversity may have been underestimated. Vaccine-associated CD4 TCRs spanned the whole spike protein, with dominant responses in regions 160-218 and 743-854. Reportedly, close to half of the unique spike-specific TCRs recognized epitopes lying outside the regions that are mutated in the B.1.351 and B.1.1.7 variants. Conclusions about previously exposed vaccinees were limited because only six AZD1222 recipients were SARS-CoV-2 seropositive at baseline. Because no day 14 peak-response samples were available, the repertoires could be characterized only after the peak T cell response. After two AZD1222 doses, spike-specific TCR breadth and depth were significantly higher than at day 0 and than in MenACWY recipients.

The CDR3 regions of human TCRbeta chains were subjected to immunosequencing. The study's own analysis went as follows. TCRs in the repertoires were matched against a reference library of SARS-CoV-2-specific TCRs that had been generated with the MIRA antigen-specificity platform. Breadth was defined as the fraction of unique TCRs that were SARS-CoV-2-associated, and depth was defined as the fraction of total T cells that were SARS-CoV-2-associated. Using the MIRA data, every spike-specific TCR was mapped to the spike region that the TCR reacted to and assigned to either a CD4 or a CD8 class. Log10-transformed breadth and depth values were compared by one-way ANOVA with Sidak's multiple comparisons tests. As stored in TCRdb, this immuneACCESS dataset retains in-frame rearrangements with V and J assigned. A fraction of the clones does not appear; measured against another copy, unresolved V genes explain less than half of the discrepancy, and the remainder lacks a known reason. The V and J calls and clone size come from that table; D and trimming were worked out from the DNA. Here the sample has 95,000 or so clones; less than 90% occur a single time. The ten largest make up 3.5% to 4.5% of the sample.

Details on this clone: The antigen it binds to is not known. Base quality data are lacking; no much larger clone is found one base away.

The sample's time point label, in plain terms: baseline before first vaccination. The vaccinee samples were drawn from two UK trials, COV001 and COV002, one of which was a single-blind randomized controlled phase 2/3 trial testing AZD1222 (ChAdOx1 nCoV-19) in healthy adults. For TCRbeta chain sequencing, PBMC samples were collected from trial participants at day 0 and at day 28 after the second dose. The sequenced sample was peripheral blood, obtained on day 0 of AZD1222 vaccination. This receptor was obtained from an adult in good health.

DNA sequence: TGTGCCAGCAGCTCGGGAACACAGGGGGCCTATGGCTACACCTTC. This codes for CASSSGTQGAYGYTF. The chain was built from TRBV5-4 and TRBJ1-2; 9 central nucleotides agree with TRBD1. V has 3 bases trimmed and J has 4 bases trimmed; junction bases matching no gene number 7. CDR1 and CDR2 were assigned from the germline V gene (reference sequence) as SGHNT and YYREEE. The CDR3, from cysteine to phenylalanine, totals 15 residues. The kept DNA is CDR3 alone, 45 bases in frame from the first base.